Listed below are T cell receptor beta chains from one sample, sequenced in a study of blood T cell repertoires in COVID-19. TCRdb keeps only in-frame clones here, not all; method: immunoSEQ multiplex PCR. The sample has more than 200,000 clones; approximately 86% are singletons. The sequenced material came from peripheral blood. These receptor sequences come from a man under 40 with active or convalescent COVID-19. CDR3s include the opening cysteine and the closing phenylalanine or tryptophan. D genes are given only for firm matches. Size values are once, few and many counts, or a class for expanded clones, and some rows have none.

cdr3_aa	cdr3_nt	cdr3_length	j_call	d_call	v_call	clone_size
CASSSQLATVYNEQFF	TGTGCCAGCAGCTCTCAACTAGCAACCGTCTACAATGAGCAGTTCTTC	16	TRBJ2-1	.	TRBV7-2	once
CASSYYAVINEKLFF	TGTGCCAGCAGTTACTACGCAGTTATTAATGAAAAACTGTTTTTT	15	TRBJ1-4	.	TRBV6-5	.
CASSQNRVRETQYF	TGTGCCAGCTCACAAAACAGAGTCCGGGAGACCCAGTACTTC	14	TRBJ2-5	.	TRBV18	.
CASSSGDSNSPLHF	TGTGCCAGCAGCTCTGGGGACAGTAATTCACCCCTCCACTTT	14	TRBJ1-6	TRBD1	TRBV9	once
CASSAGQGRVTDTQYF	TGTGCCAGCAGCGCTGGACAGGGTAGGGTCACAGATACGCAGTATTTT	16	TRBJ2-3	TRBD1	TRBV11-1	.
CSVESFGELFF	TGCAGCGTTGAGAGTTTCGGGGAGCTGTTTTTT	11	TRBJ2-2	.	TRBV29-1	.
CASSQDRGALFGYTF	TGCGCCAGCAGCCAAGATCGGGGGGCCTTATTCGGCTACACCTTC	15	TRBJ1-2	.	TRBV4-1	.
CASSLGEGTGAFF	TGTGCCAGCAGCTTAGGGGAGGGGACGGGAGCTTTCTTT	13	TRBJ1-1	.	TRBV7-2	once
CSAGTDTEAFF	TGCAGTGCAGGGACAGACACTGAAGCTTTCTTT	11	TRBJ1-1	TRBD1	TRBV20-1	.
CASSSPGQGATEAFF	TGTGCCAGCAGCTCCCCCGGACAGGGGGCGACTGAAGCTTTCTTT	15	TRBJ1-1	TRBD1	TRBV7-2	.
CASSGRTSGGASDTGELFF	TGTGCCAGCAGCGGAAGGACTAGCGGGGGGGCCTCGGACACCGGGGAGCTGTTTTTT	19	TRBJ2-2	TRBD2	TRBV9	.
CASSQLAGGPEETQYF	TGTGCCAGCAGCCAGTTAGCGGGGGGGCCCGAGGAGACCCAGTACTTC	16	TRBJ2-5	TRBD2	TRBV3-1/TRBV3-2	.
CASSLGGVTEAFF	TGCGCCAGCAGCTTGGGCGGGGTCACTGAAGCTTTCTTT	13	TRBJ1-1	.	TRBV5-1	.
CASSLARDTNTGELFF	TGCGCCAGCAGCTTGGCTCGGGATACGAACACCGGGGAGCTGTTTTTT	16	TRBJ2-2	.	TRBV5-1	.
CASSPDRTSWRDTQYF	TGTGCCAGCTCACCCGATCGGACTAGCTGGAGAGATACGCAGTATTTT	16	TRBJ2-3	TRBD2	TRBV18	.
CASRRAGTMYSPLHF	TGTGCCAGCAGGCGGGCCGGGACAATGTATTCACCCCTCCACTTT	15	TRBJ1-6	.	TRBV6-5	many
CASSGDRDNEQFF	TGTGCCAGCAGTGGGGACAGAGACAATGAGCAGTTCTTC	13	TRBJ2-1	TRBD1	TRBV2	.
CASNSGGARVAQYF	TGTGCCAGTAATTCGGGGGGCGCTCGTGTGGCGCAGTATTTT	14	TRBJ2-3	.	TRBV19	.
CASSGTSSHEQYF	TGTGCCAGCAGCGGGACTAGCAGCCACGAGCAGTACTTC	13	TRBJ2-7	TRBD2	TRBV7-9	.
CASGGGGGTEAFF	TGTGCCAGCGGGGGAGGGGGAGGCACTGAAGCTTTCTTT	13	TRBJ1-1	.	TRBV6-5	few
CASSTQTGLDEKLFF	TGTGCCAGCAGCACCCAGACAGGGTTGGATGAAAAACTGTTTTTT	15	TRBJ1-4	TRBD1	TRBV5-5	.
CTSSHLRQPYNEQFF	TGCACCAGCAGCCACCTTAGACAGCCGTACAATGAGCAGTTCTTC	15	TRBJ2-1	.	TRBV1	.
CASSQEWGVWTEAFF	TGTGCCAGCAGCCAAGAATGGGGGGTGTGGACTGAAGCTTTCTTT	15	TRBJ1-1	.	TRBV4-2	.
CASTTSGGYNEQFF	TGCGCCAGCACCACTAGCGGGGGCTACAATGAGCAGTTCTTC	14	TRBJ2-1	TRBD2	TRBV5-1	.
CAWVPRQGVRETQYF	TGTGCCTGGGTCCCCCGGCAGGGGGTTAGAGAGACCCAGTACTTC	15	TRBJ2-5	TRBD1	TRBV30	.
CASSSRTVSYNEQFF	TGTGCCAGCAGCTCCAGGACAGTTTCCTACAATGAGCAGTTCTTC	15	TRBJ2-1	.	TRBV7-8	.
CASSENVGQGIYGYTF	TGTGCCAGTAGCGAAAATGTGGGACAGGGAATCTATGGCTACACCTTC	16	TRBJ1-2	TRBD1	TRBV19	.
CASSLMGGGSYNEQFF	TGTGCCAGCAGCTTGATGGGCGGGGGCTCCTACAATGAGCAGTTCTTC	16	TRBJ2-1	TRBD2	TRBV5-6	.
CASSKGAPDFSGNTIYF	TGTGCCAGCAGCAAAGGGGCGCCGGACTTCTCTGGAAACACCATATATTTT	17	TRBJ1-3	.	TRBV21-1	.
CASSRWGDSYEQYF	TGTGCCAGCAGCCGCTGGGGGGACTCCTACGAGCAGTACTTC	14	TRBJ2-7	.	TRBV13	.
CASSLAPGTSGRRAGELFF	TGTGCCAGCAGCTTAGCGCCCGGGACTAGCGGGAGGCGCGCCGGGGAGCTGTTTTTT	19	TRBJ2-2	TRBD2	TRBV7-2	.
CASSPQHGGPEDTGELFF	TGTGCCAGCAGCCCCCAACACGGGGGGCCAGAGGACACCGGGGAGCTGTTTTTT	18	TRBJ2-2	.	TRBV21-1	.
CASSFESYEQYF	TGTGCCAGCAGCTTCGAGTCCTACGAGCAGTACTTC	12	TRBJ2-7	.	TRBV13	many
CASSYSYSGGANEQFF	TGTGCCAGCAGTTACTCTTATAGCGGGGGGGCAAATGAGCAGTTCTTC	16	TRBJ2-1	TRBD2	TRBV6-5	.
CATSRVTGGIQPQHF	TGTGCCACCAGCAGAGTGACAGGGGGCATTCAGCCCCAGCATTTT	15	TRBJ1-5	TRBD1	TRBV15	.
CSALEGTGTSYEQYF	TGCAGCGCACTGGAGGGAACAGGAACCTCCTACGAGCAGTACTTC	15	TRBJ2-7	.	TRBV29-1	.
CSVAETPVAFF	TGCAGCGTTGCTGAGACACCAGTAGCTTTCTTT	11	TRBJ1-1	.	TRBV29-1	.
CASSQVDRELVSGANVLTF	TGCGCCAGCAGTCAAGTGGACAGGGAGCTAGTTTCTGGGGCCAACGTCCTGACTTTC	19	TRBJ2-6	TRBD1	TRBV23-1	.
CASSPDRDEQYF	TGTGCCAGCTCACCTGACAGGGACGAGCAGTACTTC	12	TRBJ2-7	TRBD1	TRBV18	.
CASTRGLNTGELFF	TGTGCCAGCACGAGGGGGCTGAACACCGGGGAGCTGTTTTTT	14	TRBJ2-2	TRBD1	TRBV2	.
CASSSQGFTYEQYF	TGTGCCAGCAGCTCACAGGGGTTTACCTACGAGCAGTACTTC	14	TRBJ2-7	TRBD1	TRBV13	.
CASSPLRTGGPGNTIYF	TGTGCCAGCAGCCCACTCCGGACAGGGGGTCCTGGAAACACCATATATTTT	17	TRBJ1-3	TRBD1	TRBV13	.
CASSPGVMDEQFF	TGCGCCAGCAGCCCCGGGGTCATGGATGAGCAGTTCTTC	13	TRBJ2-1	.	TRBV4-1	.
CSVTRDSDQPQHF	TGCAGCGTAACACGGGACTCTGATCAGCCCCAGCATTTT	13	TRBJ1-5	.	TRBV29-1	.
CASSYSSHYGYTF	TGTGCCAGCAGTTACTCCTCCCACTATGGCTACACCTTC	13	TRBJ1-2	.	TRBV6-5	.
CASSPLTSGGNTGELFF	TGTGCCAGCAGCCCCCTGACTAGCGGGGGGAACACCGGGGAGCTGTTTTTT	17	TRBJ2-2	TRBD2	TRBV5-4	once
CASSPGQGFYNEQFF	TGTGCCAGCAGCCCCGGACAGGGGTTCTACAATGAGCAGTTCTTC	15	TRBJ2-1	TRBD1	TRBV6-5	.
CSASDHGGQPQHF	TGCAGTGCTAGTGACCATGGCGGGCAGCCCCAGCATTTT	13	TRBJ1-5	.	TRBV20-1	.